The 15 T cell receptor beta chains given below trace back to one sample, sequenced in a study of blood T cell repertoires in COVID-19. Method: immunoSEQ multiplex PCR; TCRdb's copy keeps in-frame clones and lacks some. The sample shows some 110,000 clones, 80% to 85% of them seen only once. Sequencing was carried out using peripheral blood. These receptors all stem from an older woman with acute or convalescent COVID-19.

This clone was found a few times. The chain carries TRBV21-1 and TRBJ1-3; the table's D call of TRBD1 was not tested on the DNA. TRBV21-1 is marked as a pseudogene. This CDR3 has 17 residues. The CDR3 bases are TGTGCCAGCATCCCAATGCTGACAGGGGGCGCTGGAAACACCATATATTTT. This sequence encodes CASIPMLTGGAGNTIYF.

V is TRBV19 and J is TRBJ2-3; TRBD1 matches 7 bases. This CDR3 region has 14 residues. The trim removed 6 bases at V and 2 bases at J, leaving 5 bases unmatched. Germline V lookup: CDR1 LNHDA, CDR2 SQIVND (reference sequence). In DNA, the CDR3 is TGTGCCAGTAGGACCGGACAGGACACAGATACGCAGTATTTT. Protein: CASRTGQDTDTQYF. Supplemented by reference TRBV19 and TRBJ2-3, the full variable domain reads DGGITQSPKYLFRKEGQNVTLSCEQNLNHDAMYWYRQDPGQGLRLIYYSQIVNDFQKGDIAEGYSVSREKKESFPLTVTSAQKNPTAFYLCASRTGQDTDTQYFGPGTRLTVL.

Turning to this clone: At one end, the junction sequence differs from germline, possibly due to a read error. The CDR3 protein is CASSQDSGGWYEQYF. The CDR3 DNA sequence: TGTGCCAGCAGTCAAGACAGCGGGGGGTGGTACGAGCAGTACTTC. The V and J genes are TRBV3-1 (or the pseudogene TRBV3-2) and TRBJ2-7, with 9 positions matching TRBD2. Germline lookup yields CDR1 LGHDT and CDR2 YNNKEL (reference sequence). The CDR3 sequence is 15 residues long.

This chain links TRBV6-5 with TRBJ2-1, with no clear D. The V and J ends lost 9 bases and 2 bases respectively, with 17 bases between them. Germline V CDR1 and CDR2: MNHEY, SVGAGI. This CDR3 has 15 amino acids. CDR3 protein: CARSGLFVAYNEQFF. CDR3 coding DNA: TGTGCCAGGTCGGGTCTATTCGTCGCCTACAATGAGCAGTTCTTC.

This clone showed up just once. V and J are TRBV7-9 and TRBJ2-5, with 9 positions matching TRBD1. The V gene end was trimmed by 5 bases and the J gene end by 5 bases; junction bases not matched to a gene: 9. The CDR3 is 15 amino acids. CDR1 and CDR2 (germline): SEHNR, FQNEAQ (reference sequence). Here the CDR3 reads CASSLFQGTGETQYF. CDR3 sequence (DNA): TGTGCCAGCAGCCTCTTTCAGGGGACAGGGGAGACCCAGTACTTC.

This chain connects TRBV5-6 to TRBJ1-4, with TRBD1 as a possible D gene (6 bases). This CDR3 comprises 13 residues. Germline lookup yields CDR1 SGHDT and CDR2 YYEEEE. The V gene lost 4 bases and the J gene lost 7 bases, with 11 bases spanning the gap. The CDR3 DNA reads as TGTGCCAGCAGCCTCTGGACAGTTGAAAAACTGTTTTTT. Amino acid sequence: CASSLWTVEKLFF.

The V call is TRBV19, the J call TRBJ2-1, with D possibly being TRBD1 (5 bases). From germline, CDR1 is LNHDA and CDR2 SQIVND (reference sequence). Trimming removed 1 base at V and 10 bases at J, with 8 bases between. CDR3 length: 12 amino acids. The CDR3 sequence is CASSIGTGEQFF. Here the CDR3 DNA reads TGTGCCAGTAGTATAGGTACAGGAGAGCAGTTCTTC.

This chain connects TRBV2 to TRBJ2-6, with D perhaps matching TRBD2 (5 bases). V was trimmed by 3 bases and J by 0 bases, leaving 12 bases between them. Germline V gene data show CDR1 as SNHLY and CDR2 as FYNNEI. CDR3 length: 17 residues. This CDR3 is CASSEPAGRSGANVLTF. CDR3 in DNA: TGTGCCAGCAGTGAGCCCGCGGGTCGCTCTGGGGCCAACGTCCTGACTTTC.

This clone was recorded a few times. This CDR3 is CASSLGGDSGYTF. CDR3 in DNA: TGCGCCAGCAGCTTAGGGGGGGACTCTGGCTACACCTTC. The chain links TRBV5-1 to TRBJ1-2, with a tentative D call TRBD1 (6 bases). The CDR3 has 13 residues. V lost 2 bases to trimming and J lost 7 bases, with 12 bases between them. Germline V gene sequence: CDR1 SGHRS, CDR2 YFSETQ.

This clone was seen a few times. The chain uses TRBV7-2 and TRBJ1-2; no definite D call. The CDR3 has 12 amino acids. Trimming left V 6 bases short and J 6 bases short, with 11 bases between. CDR1 and CDR2 (germline): SGHTA, FQGNSA. CDR3 sequence: CASRKGGHGYTF. The CDR3 DNA reads TGTGCCAGCAGGAAAGGAGGCCATGGCTACACCTTC.

This chain links TRBV3-1 (or the pseudogene TRBV3-2) with TRBJ1-2; 7 bases are shared with TRBD1. The CDR3 has 17 residues. The J segment lost 3 bases and the V segment lost 4 bases, leaving 14 bases of the junction unmatched. From germline, CDR1 is LGHDT and CDR2 YNNKEL (reference sequence). The CDR3 protein is CASSPKGTAFIYYGYTF. CDR3 nucleotide sequence: TGTGCCAGCAGCCCCAAGGGGACAGCCTTTATCTACTATGGCTACACCTTC.

This chain joins TRBV18 and TRBJ2-5, with D uncertain. The germline V gene encodes CDR1 KGHSH and CDR2 LQKENI. The CDR3 is 11 amino acids. Trimming took 6 bases from V and 5 from J, leaving 7 bases between them. The CDR3 here is CASSPEETQYF. In nucleotides, the CDR3 is TGTGCCAGCTCCCCCGAGGAGACCCAGTACTTC. The full variable domain, rest sourced from reference TRBV18 and TRBJ2-5, is NAGVMQNPRHLVRRRGQEARLRCSPMKGHSHVYWYRQLPEEGLKFMVYLQKENIIDESGMPKERFSAEFPKEGPSILRIQQVVRGDSAAYFCASSPEETQYFGPGTRLLVL.

V usage is TRBV7-9 and J usage is TRBJ2-1; D is uncertain. The germline V gene has CDR1 SEHNR and CDR2 FQNEAQ (reference sequence). V lost 1 base to trimming and J lost 10 bases, with 8 bases between them. There are 12 residues in the CDR3. CDR3 amino acids: CASSLDFTEQFF. The CDR3 DNA reads TGTGCCAGCAGCTTAGACTTTACCGAGCAGTTCTTC. Filled out from reference TRBV7-9 and TRBJ2-1, the complete variable domain reads DTGVSQNPRHKITKRGQNVTFRCDPISEHNRLYWYRQTLGQGPEFLTYFQNEAQLEKSRLLSDRFSAERPKGSFSTLEIQRTEQGDSAMYLCASSLDFTEQFFGPGTRLTVL.

The chain combines TRBV9 with TRBJ1-1; D unclear. This CDR3 spans 13 amino acids. Trimming cost V 0 bases and J 5 bases, with 8 bases left between them. CDR1 is SGDLS and CDR2 is YYNGEE in the germline V gene. The CDR3 reads CASSVAEGTEAFF. DNA for the CDR3: TGTGCCAGCAGCGTAGCTGAGGGAACTGAAGCTTTCTTT. The complete variable domain, with remaining parts taken from reference TRBV9 and TRBJ1-1, reads DSGVTQTPKHLITATGQRVTLRCSPRSGDLSVYWYQQSLDQGLQFLIQYYNGEERAKGNILERFSAQQFPDLHSELNLSSLELGDSALYFCASSVAEGTEAFFGQGTRLTVV.

This clone was observed a single time. The chain's CDR3 is CASSQAGQYNEQFF. CDR3 DNA sequence: TGTGCCAGCAGCCAAGCCGGACAGTACAATGAGCAGTTCTTC. This sequence joins TRBV3-1 (or the pseudogene TRBV3-2) and TRBJ2-1; a weak D match, TRBD1 (6 bases). The germline gives CDR1 LGHDT, CDR2 YNNKEL (reference sequence). CDR3 length equals 14 residues. The V end was cut by 1 base, the J end by 4 bases, with 8 bases between.